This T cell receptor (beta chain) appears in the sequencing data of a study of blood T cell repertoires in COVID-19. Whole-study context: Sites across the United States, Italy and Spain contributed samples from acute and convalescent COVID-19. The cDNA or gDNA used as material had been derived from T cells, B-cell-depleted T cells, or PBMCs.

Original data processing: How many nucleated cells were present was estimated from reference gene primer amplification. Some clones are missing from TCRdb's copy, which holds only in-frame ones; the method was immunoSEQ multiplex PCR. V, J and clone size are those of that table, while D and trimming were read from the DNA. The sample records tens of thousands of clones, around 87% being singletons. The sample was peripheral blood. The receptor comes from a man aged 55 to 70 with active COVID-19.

CDR3 DNA sequence: TGTGCCAGCAGCTACCGGTACGAGCAGTACTTC. Residues: CASSYRYEQYF. This chain links TRBV13 with TRBJ2-7; D is ambiguous. V lost 4 bases and J 4 bases, leaving 5 bases between the germline ends. The CDR3 contains 11 residues. Germline CDR1 reads PRHDT; CDR2 reads FYEKMQ (reference sequence).